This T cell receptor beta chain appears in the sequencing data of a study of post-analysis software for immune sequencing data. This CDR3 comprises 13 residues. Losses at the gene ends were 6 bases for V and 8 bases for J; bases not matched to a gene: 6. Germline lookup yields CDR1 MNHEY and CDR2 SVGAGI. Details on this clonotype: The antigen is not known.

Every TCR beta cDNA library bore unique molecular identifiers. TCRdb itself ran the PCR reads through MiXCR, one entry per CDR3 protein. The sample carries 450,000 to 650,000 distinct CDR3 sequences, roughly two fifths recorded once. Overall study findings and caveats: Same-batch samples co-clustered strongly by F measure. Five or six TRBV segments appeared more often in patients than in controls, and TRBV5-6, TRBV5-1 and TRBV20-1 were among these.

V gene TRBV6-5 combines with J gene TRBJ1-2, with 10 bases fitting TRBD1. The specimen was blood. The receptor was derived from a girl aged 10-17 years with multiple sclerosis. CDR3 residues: CASRFGQGGGYTF. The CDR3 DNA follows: TGTGCCAGCAGATTCGGACAGGGGGGAGGCTACACCTTC.